This T cell receptor (beta chain) was recovered during a study of T-cell memory formation after mild COVID-19. Study-wide findings and caveats: SARS-CoV-2 specificity of second-wave clones peaking day 37 was unconfirmed. There were some responding clones in pre-infection memory, which suggested that cross-reactive memory had joined. Clones contracting day 15 to 85 were balanced CD4/CD8; later expanders leaned CD4+.

5'RACE primed from the constant segment yielded TCR alpha and TCR beta cDNA libraries bearing sample barcodes and UMIs. TCRdb redid the calling of the 5' RACE reads with MiXCR, one entry per CDR3 protein. The sample has 120,000 to 150,000 distinct CDR3 sequences, about a fifth seen once. As for this clonotype: Its antigen is unknown.

Germline V CDR1 and CDR2: SGHTA, FQGNSA. Trimming stripped 1 base from V and 11 bases from J, with 15 bases between. The CDR3 is made up of 14 amino acids. The chain combines TRBV7-2 with TRBJ2-1, with D possibly TRBD1 on 6 matching bases. The TCR was taken from an adult woman who had mild COVID-19 (a few samples of this study predate the infection). Cell type and time point are not known. The sample was PBMCs or a T cell subset sorted from them (not recorded which). The CDR3 nucleotides read TGTGCCAGCAGCTTAGGGTCGACAGGCCGGAAGCAGTTCTTC. Translating gives CASSLGSTGRKQFF.